This entry concerns a single T cell receptor beta chain. This sample stems from a study of cytomegalovirus exposure and HLA in healthy donors. V lost 7 bases and J lost 5, with 18 bases in between. This CDR3 contains 15 residues. The V gene's germline CDR1 is SGHTA and CDR2 FQGNSA. The assay was immunoSEQ multiplex PCR, and TCRdb's table has in-frame clones only and misses some. The sample comprises more than 250,000 clones, around 90% of which are singletons, and approximately 3.1% rests with the top ten. Sequenced material: PBMCs. The receptor's source is a woman under 40 in good health and CMV-seronegative. This chain links TRBV7-2 with TRBJ2-1, with a weak D call TRBD2 (5 bases). Here the CDR3 DNA reads TGTGCCAGCATCCATACTAGAAGTATTGACAATGAGCAGTTCTTC. Protein sequence: CASIHTRSIDNEQFF.